This TCR beta chain stems from a study of CD8+CD57+ T cells in acquired aplastic anemia. Study overall: Sorted CD4+ and CD8+ cells yielded approximately 3.4 ug of DNA on average. Findings and caveats of the study: The study found no significant CD8+ Simpson's diversity difference between patients and controls.

The template used for profiling TCR beta VDJ and CDR3 was genomic DNA. TCRdb analysed the reads with MiXCR anew, one entry per CDR3 protein. The sample shows approximately 80,000 distinct CDR3 sequences, about three quarters of them seen only once. The V gene lost 0 bases and the J gene lost 0 bases, with 10 bases spanning the gap. Germline CDR1 MGHDK, CDR2 SYGVNS. The CDR3 spans 16 residues. The table lists this clonotype with a few counts. Its antigen is unknown. CD8+CD57+ cell expansion had been shown by flow cytometry in patients chosen for sequencing. With no exception, the patients had severe acquired aplastic anemia. Patients had not yet gotten any therapy when their blood was taken for sampling.

The chain has TRBV25-1 and TRBJ2-3; D uncertain. The sequence was collected from a human donor with aplastic anemia. The sequenced material came from sorted CD4+, CD8+, or CD8+CD57+ T cells (not recorded which) from PBMCs. CDR3 in amino acids: CASSEYLSSSTDTQYF. CDR3 DNA: TGTGCCAGCAGTGAATATCTAAGCAGCAGCACAGATACGCAGTATTTT.